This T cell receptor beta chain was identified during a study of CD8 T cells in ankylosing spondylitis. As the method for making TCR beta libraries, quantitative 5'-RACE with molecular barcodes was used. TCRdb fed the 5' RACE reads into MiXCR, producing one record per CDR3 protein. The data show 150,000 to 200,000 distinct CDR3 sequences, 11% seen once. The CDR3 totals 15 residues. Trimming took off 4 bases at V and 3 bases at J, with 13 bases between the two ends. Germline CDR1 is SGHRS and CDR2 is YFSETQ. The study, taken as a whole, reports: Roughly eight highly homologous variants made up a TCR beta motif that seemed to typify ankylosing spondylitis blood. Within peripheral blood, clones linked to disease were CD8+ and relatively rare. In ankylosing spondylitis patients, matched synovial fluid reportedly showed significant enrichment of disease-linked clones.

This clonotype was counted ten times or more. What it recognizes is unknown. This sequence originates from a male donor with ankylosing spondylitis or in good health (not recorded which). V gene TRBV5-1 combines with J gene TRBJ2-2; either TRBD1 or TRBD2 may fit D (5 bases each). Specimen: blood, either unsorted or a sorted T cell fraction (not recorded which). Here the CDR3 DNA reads TGCGCCAGCAGCGTGTCAGGGAGCGACACCGGGGAGCTGTTTTTT. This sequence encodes CASSVSGSDTGELFF.